This T cell receptor beta chain comes out of a study of control samples from healthy donors and cancer patients. Assay: immunoSEQ multiplex PCR; the TCRdb copy retains only in-frame clones and omits some. The repertoire holds 130,000 or so clones, roughly 87% seen once, with around 9% in the top ten. This CDR3 contains 13 residues. The ends were cut back, 4 bases at V and 1 base at J, with 7 bases in the middle. The germline gives CDR1 SNHLY, CDR2 FYNNEI. Sequenced material: blood. The TCR sequence derives from a man aged 35 to 55 in good health. This chain uses TRBV2 with TRBJ1-1; D remains unclear. This chain's CDR3 is CASSVLGNTEAFF. The CDR3 coding sequence is TGTGCCAGCAGTGTACTTGGGAACACTGAAGCTTTCTTT.